This is a list of T cell receptor beta chains from one sample in a study of T cells in Graves' hyperthyroidism and ophthalmopathy. TCRdb re-called the multiplex PCR reads through MiXCR, storing one row per CDR3 protein. The profile covers around 420,000 distinct CDR3 sequences, with approximately 13% appearing a single time and 5.3% taken by the ten largest. The specimen was blood. These receptors were obtained from a woman between 18 and 29 years old with Graves' hyperthyroidism. Both conserved end residues are trimmed from each CDR3.

j_gene	v_gene	CDR3aa
TRBJ2-7	TRBV30	AWMGGSSYEQY
TRBJ1-1	TRBV5-6	ASSLAGGAASAEAF
TRBJ2-5	TRBV29-1	SVDYGTETQY
TRBJ1-4	TRBV5-1	ASSLEAQGASEKLF
TRBJ2-7	TRBV19	ASGDEQY
TRBJ2-3	TRBV11-2	ASTPQGRGGDTQY
TRBJ1-5	TRBV28	ASSLFQGGNQPQH
TRBJ1-2	TRBV5-4	ASSSSGNIFGYT
TRBJ1-5	TRBV28	ASSSSSGPLSNQPQH
TRBJ2-2	TRBV6-1	ASRVGLAETGELF
TRBJ1-1	TRBV24-1	ATSDLPESEAF
TRBJ2-1	TRBV13	ASRRGNEQF
TRBJ1-5	TRBV6-1	ASSEGHFNQPQH
TRBJ2-1	TRBV5-1	ASSFPGSTGTSGSLGAQNNEQF